This TCR beta chain was captured by sequencing in a study of T cell responses to AZD1222 COVID-19 vaccine. This clone was detected a few times. Its antigen is unidentified. The same CDR3 can be traced to other DNA sequences in this sample. The V and J ends lost 3 bases and 6 bases respectively, with 2 bases between them. This CDR3 is 11 amino acids long. Whole-study findings and limits: Mapped onto spike, vaccine-associated CD4 TCRs spanned it and were dominant at 160-218 and 743-854. The sample set comprised mostly white British donors with more females, and clonal diversity was possibly underestimated. Repertoires were sampled only after the peak T cell response.

Second-dose recipients at about 4 or about 12 weeks were treated as one pooled group. Sequenced by immunoSEQ multiplex PCR; TCRdb stores in-frame clones only, minus some. Seen here are around 130,000 clones, 70% to 90% observed once, and the top ten hold 3% to 3.5%. The receptor's source is an adult who received the AZD1222 COVID-19 vaccine. The chain combines TRBV12-3 or TRBV12-4 with TRBJ1-4, with no clear D. Material: peripheral blood, obtained 28 days after the second AZD1222 dose. In DNA form, the CDR3 reads TGTGCCAGCAGTTTGTATGAAAAACTGTTTTTT. Its protein is CASSLYEKLFF.